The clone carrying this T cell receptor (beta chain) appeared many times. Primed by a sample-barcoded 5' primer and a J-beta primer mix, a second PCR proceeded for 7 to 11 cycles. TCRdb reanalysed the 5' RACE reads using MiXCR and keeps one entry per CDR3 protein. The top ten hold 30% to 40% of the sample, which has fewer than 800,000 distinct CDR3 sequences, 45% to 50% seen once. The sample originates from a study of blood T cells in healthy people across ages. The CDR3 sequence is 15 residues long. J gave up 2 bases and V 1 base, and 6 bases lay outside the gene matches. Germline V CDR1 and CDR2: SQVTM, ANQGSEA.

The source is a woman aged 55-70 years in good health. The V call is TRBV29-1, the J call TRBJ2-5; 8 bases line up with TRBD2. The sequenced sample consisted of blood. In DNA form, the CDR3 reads TGCAGCGTTGAAGGATCGGGAGGGTGGCAAGAGACCCAGTACTTC. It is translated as CSVEGSGGWQETQYF.